The 2 T cell receptor beta chains below come from one sample, sequenced in a study of T-cell memory formation after mild COVID-19 (dated by TCRdb to the early 2020s). Preparation of the library involved 5' RACE. Sequenced on an Illumina NovaSeq 6000. TCRdb reworked the public reads: Q25 trimming with fastp, MiXCR clone assembly, productive beta chains retained. Each entry is one CDR3 protein sequence, shown with its most common DNA and genes. The sample profile shows around 130,000 distinct CDR3 sequences; approximately 15% of them were found once. Jointly, the top ten make up about 5.2% of the sample. Sequenced material: PBMCs or a T cell subset sorted from them (not recorded which). The receptor source for this set is a man younger than 35 who had mild COVID-19 (a few samples of this study predate the infection). The sample titles of this study are shuffled in the database, so cell type and time point are left out; the donor was told from shared clones.

This clonotype was counted many times. The V call is TRBV20-1, the J call TRBJ2-3; D is undetermined. Per the germline V gene, CDR1 is DFQATT and CDR2 is SNEGSKA (reference sequence). Trimming took off 2 bases at V and 6 bases at J, with 6 bases between the two ends. This CDR3 spans 11 amino acids. CDR3 residues: CSARLADTQYF. The CDR3 DNA is TGCAGTGCTAGACTGGCGGATACGCAGTATTTT.

The V and J genes are TRBV7-9 and TRBJ2-5; TRBD2 aligns across 12 bases. Germline CDR1 and CDR2: SEHNR and FQNEAQ (reference sequence). This CDR3 has 15 residues. V lost 3 bases, J lost 1 base, and 0 bases stayed unmatched. The CDR3 DNA follows: TGTGCCAGCAGCTTGGGACTAGCGGGCCAAGAGACCCAGTACTTC. Translated, it gives CASSLGLAGQETQYF.